The clone carrying this TCR beta chain appeared a few times. The data stem from a study of blood T cell repertoires in COVID-19. In the study overall: The United States, Italy and Spain supplied acute and convalescent COVID-19 samples. The cDNA or gDNA used as material had been derived from T cells, B-cell-depleted T cells, or PBMCs.

V gave up 4 bases and J gave up 0 bases, with 6 bases separating them. The germline V gene encodes CDR1 LNHDA and CDR2 SQIVND (reference sequence). The CDR3 has 13 residues. Source study methods: Amplification with reference gene primers provided the estimates of nucleated cell counts. This table comes from immunoSEQ multiplex PCR, and its TCRdb copy is limited to in-frame clones, with some not included. The V and J calls and clone size were taken over from that table, and D and trimming were inferred from the DNA. Of more than 110,000 clones listed, around 82% were seen once; the top ten hold 35% to 55%.

The TCR comes from a human donor in a cohort sampled during active COVID-19. The rearrangement joins TRBV19 to TRBJ1-1, with D uncertain. The sample was peripheral blood. The CDR3 region has the DNA TGTGCCAGTAGTAAGACAATGAACACTGAAGCTTTCTTT. This encodes CASSKTMNTEAFF.